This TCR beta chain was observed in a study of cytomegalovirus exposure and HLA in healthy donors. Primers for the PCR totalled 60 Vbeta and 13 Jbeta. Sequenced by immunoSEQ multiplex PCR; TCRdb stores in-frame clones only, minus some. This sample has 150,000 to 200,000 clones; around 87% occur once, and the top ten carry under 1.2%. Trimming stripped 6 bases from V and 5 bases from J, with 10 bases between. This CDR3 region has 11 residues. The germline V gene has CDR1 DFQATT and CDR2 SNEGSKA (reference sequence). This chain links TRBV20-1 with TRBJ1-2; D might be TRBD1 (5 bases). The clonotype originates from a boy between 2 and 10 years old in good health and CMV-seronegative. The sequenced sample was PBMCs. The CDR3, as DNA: TGCAGTGCGAACAGGTTGTATGGCTACACCTTC. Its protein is CSANRLYGYTF.